One T cell receptor (beta chain) is described in this entry. When the RNA was reverse transcribed, random hexamers were used with an input of about 0.5 to 1 ug. TCRdb redid the calling of the immunoSEQ multiplex PCR reads with MiXCR, one entry per CDR3 protein. The repertoire has roughly 44,000 distinct CDR3 sequences, 93% of them found once; the top ten carry more than 0.45%. V was pared by 0 bases and J by 4 bases, with 6 bases of the junction left unmatched. The germline CDR1 and CDR2 sequences are SGHDT and YYEEEE. The CDR3 spans 15 residues. The data derive from a study of CD8 T cells in Susac syndrome.

The genes are TRBV5-6 and TRBJ2-7, with 8 nucleotides matching TRBD1. This clonotype was obtained from a human donor in good health. The sequencing sample was made of CD8+ T cells from PBMCs. The CDR3 region is CASSLEAGGGYEQYF. The CDR3, as DNA: TGTGCCAGCAGCTTGGAGGCAGGGGGCGGGTACGAGCAGTACTTC.